The TCR beta chain under discussion was sequenced for a study of blood T cell repertoires in COVID-19. Germline CDR1 reads LNHDA; CDR2 reads SQIVND (reference sequence). The CDR3 length is 17 residues. The V gene lost 5 bases and the J gene lost 2 bases, with 19 bases spanning the gap. This clone was seen only once. The method was immunoSEQ multiplex PCR; TCRdb's version includes in-frame clones alone and lacks a portion of them. The data contain 250,000 to 300,000 clones, around 93% of them singletons. The gene calls are TRBV19 and TRBJ1-3; D is unresolved. This sequence was found in a human donor in a cohort exposed to, infected with or recovered from COVID-19 (not recorded which). The donor label of this sample is uncertain. The sample was PBMCs or T cells enriched from blood (not recorded which). The CDR3 reads CASSSRTLMGTGNTIYF. CDR3 sequence (DNA): TGTGCCAGTAGTTCGCGGACTTTAATGGGGACTGGAAACACCATATATTTT.